This T cell receptor (beta chain) was recovered during a study of cytomegalovirus exposure and HLA in healthy donors. Study-wide points: It was around 160 TCR beta chains that were listed as cytomegalovirus-associated. Researchers reported that a few CMV-associated chains were confirmed in vitro as CMV antigen-specific. Cytomegalovirus status was reportedly diagnosed by the classifier with high sensitivity and specificity.

Turning to this clone: What it recognizes is unknown.

Profiled with immunoSEQ multiplex PCR; TCRdb holds only in-frame clones, not every one. There are about 120,000 clones in the sample; 85% to 90% occur only once, and under 6.5% lies in the top ten. Germline CDR1 is SGHRS and CDR2 is YFSETQ. The CDR3 loop spans 15 amino acids. The V and J ends lost 2 bases and 1 base respectively, with 12 bases between them. The V gene is TRBV5-1, the J gene TRBJ1-1, with D maybe TRBD1 (6 bases). The sequenced material came from PBMCs. The sequence came from a young woman in good health and CMV-seropositive. This CDR3 reads CASSFYAGANTEAFF. The DNA for the CDR3 is TGCGCCAGCAGCTTTTATGCGGGGGCGAACACTGAAGCTTTCTTT.